Listed below are T cell receptor gamma chains from one sample, sequenced in a study of gamma-delta T cells after stem cell transplantation. TCRdb re-called clones from the RT-PCR reads using CATT. The repertoire holds thousands of gamma-chain clones, approximately 21% seen once, with approximately 3.6% in the top ten. Sequencing input: gamma-delta T cells. Receptors originate from a human donor. It is not recorded whose cells these are; they may come from a transplant donor. Each CDR3 is given with its conserved first and last residue. Rows give clone size only sometimes, using once, few, many, or a class for an expanded clone.

J,size,V,DNA,CDR3
TRGJ1/TRGJ2,-,TRGV5,TGTGCCACCTGGGACAGGCTGAGGGAGAAACTCTTT,CATWDRLREKLF
TRGJ1/TRGJ2,-,TRGV5,TGTGCCACCTGGGACAGGCCTTATTATTATAAGAAACTCTTT,CATWDRPYYYKKLF
TRGJ1/TRGJ2,-,TRGV9,TGTGCCTTGTGGCGGACTCCGAATTATTATAAGAAACTCTTT,CALWRTPNYYKKLF
TRGJ1/TRGJ2,few,TRGV9,TGTGCCTTGTGGGAGGTCTCCTATAAGAAACTCTTT,CALWEVSYKKLF
TRGJ1/TRGJ2,medium-sized,TRGV2,TGTGCCACCTGGGACGGGCCGGGGTATAAGAAACTCTTT,CATWDGPGYKKLF
TRGJP2,few,TRGV9,TGTGCCTTGTGGGAGGTTAGGGTCTCTTATAGTAGTGATTGGATCAAGACGTTT,CALWEVRVSYSSDWIKTF
TRGJ1/TRGJ2,-,TRGV2,TGTGCCACCTGGGACGGCCACAGAAATTATTATAAGAAACTCTTT,CATWDGHRNYYKKLF
TRGJ1/TRGJ2,medium-sized,TRGV9,TGTGCCTTGTGGGAGGGCCTTTATTATAAGAAACTCTTT,CALWEGLYYKKLF
TRGJ1/TRGJ2,few,TRGV8,TGTGCCACCTGGGATAGGATGTATTATAAGAAACTCTTT,CATWDRMYYKKLF
TRGJ1/TRGJ2,-,TRGV2,TGTGCCACCTGGGACGACCTTTGTCGTTATAAGAAACTCTTT,CATWDDLCRYKKLF
TRGJP1,-,TRGV4,TGTGCCACCTGGGATGGCAAATATACCACTGGTTGGTTCAAGATATTT,CATWDGKYTTGWFKIF
TRGJ1/TRGJ2,few,TRGV8,TGTGCCACCTGGGAGAACGACTATTATTATAAGAAACTCTTT,CATWENDYYYKKLF